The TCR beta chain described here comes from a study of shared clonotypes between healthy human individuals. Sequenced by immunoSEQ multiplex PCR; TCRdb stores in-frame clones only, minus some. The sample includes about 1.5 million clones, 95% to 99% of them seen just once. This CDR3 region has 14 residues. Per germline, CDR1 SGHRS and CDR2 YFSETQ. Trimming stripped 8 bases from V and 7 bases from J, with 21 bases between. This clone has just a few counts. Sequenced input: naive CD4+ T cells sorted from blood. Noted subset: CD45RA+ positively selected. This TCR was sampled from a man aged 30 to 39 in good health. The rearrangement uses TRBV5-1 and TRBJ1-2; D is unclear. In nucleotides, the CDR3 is TGCGCCAGTCTCGATGTTGATCGAGGACGTGGCTACACCTTC. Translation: CASLDVDRGRGYTF.